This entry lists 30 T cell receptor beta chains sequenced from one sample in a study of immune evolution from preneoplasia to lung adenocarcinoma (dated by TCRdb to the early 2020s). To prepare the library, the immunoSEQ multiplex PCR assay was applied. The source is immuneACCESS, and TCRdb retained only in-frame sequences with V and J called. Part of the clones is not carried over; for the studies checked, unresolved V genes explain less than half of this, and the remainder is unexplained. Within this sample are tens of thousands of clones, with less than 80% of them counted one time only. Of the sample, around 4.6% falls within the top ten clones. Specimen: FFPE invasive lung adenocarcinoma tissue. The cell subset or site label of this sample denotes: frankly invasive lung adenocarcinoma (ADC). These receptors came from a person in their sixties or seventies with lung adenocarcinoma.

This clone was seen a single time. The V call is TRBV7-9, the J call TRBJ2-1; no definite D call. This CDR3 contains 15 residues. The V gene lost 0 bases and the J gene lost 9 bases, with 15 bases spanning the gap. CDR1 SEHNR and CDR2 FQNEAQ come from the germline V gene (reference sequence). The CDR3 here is CASSLASSSHSEQFF. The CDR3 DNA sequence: TGTGCCAGCAGCTTAGCGTCTAGTAGTCACAGTGAGCAGTTCTTC.

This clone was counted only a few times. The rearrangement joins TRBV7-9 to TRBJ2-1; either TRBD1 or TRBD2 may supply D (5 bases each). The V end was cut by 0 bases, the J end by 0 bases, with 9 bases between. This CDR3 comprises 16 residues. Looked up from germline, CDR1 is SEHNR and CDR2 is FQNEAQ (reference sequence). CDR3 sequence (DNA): TGTGCCAGCAGCTTAGCGGCCGGGGCCTCCTACAATGAGCAGTTCTTC. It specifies CASSLAAGASYNEQFF.

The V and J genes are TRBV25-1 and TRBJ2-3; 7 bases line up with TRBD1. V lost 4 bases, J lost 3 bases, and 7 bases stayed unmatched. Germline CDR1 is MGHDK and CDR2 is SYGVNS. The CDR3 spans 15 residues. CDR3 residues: CASSGQGELTDTQYF. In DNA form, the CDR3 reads TGTGCCAGCAGTGGACAGGGAGAACTTACAGATACGCAGTATTTT.

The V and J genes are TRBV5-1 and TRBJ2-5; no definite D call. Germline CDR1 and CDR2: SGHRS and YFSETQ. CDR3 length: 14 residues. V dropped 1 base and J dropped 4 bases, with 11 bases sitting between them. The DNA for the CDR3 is TGCGCCAGCAGCTTGTCGGTGATTGGAGAGACCCAGTACTTC. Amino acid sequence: CASSLSVIGETQYF.

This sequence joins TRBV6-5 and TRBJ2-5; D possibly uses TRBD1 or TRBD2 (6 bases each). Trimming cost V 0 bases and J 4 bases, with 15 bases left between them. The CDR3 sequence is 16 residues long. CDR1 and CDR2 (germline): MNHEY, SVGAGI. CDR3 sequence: CASSYSGGRGGETQYF. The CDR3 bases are TGTGCCAGCAGTTACTCAGGTGGCAGGGGAGGAGAGACCCAGTACTTC.

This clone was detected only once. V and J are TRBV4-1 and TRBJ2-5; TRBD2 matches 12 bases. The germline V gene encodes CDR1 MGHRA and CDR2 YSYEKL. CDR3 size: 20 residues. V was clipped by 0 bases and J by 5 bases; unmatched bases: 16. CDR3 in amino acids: CASSQDPFWASGRAGETQYF. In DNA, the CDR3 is TGCGCCAGCAGCCAAGACCCTTTTTGGGCTAGCGGGAGGGCGGGGGAGACCCAGTACTTC.

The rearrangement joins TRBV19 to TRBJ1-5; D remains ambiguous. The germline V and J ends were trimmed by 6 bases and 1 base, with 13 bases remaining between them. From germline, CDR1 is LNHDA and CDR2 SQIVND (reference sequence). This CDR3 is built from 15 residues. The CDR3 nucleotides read TGTGCCAGTAGAGTATTTTTCGGGAGCAATCAGCCCCAGCATTTT. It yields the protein CASRVFFGSNQPQHF.

The DNA of the CDR3 is TGTGCCAGCAGCCCGACAGTTGCCTACGAGCAGTACTTC. This codes for CASSPTVAYEQYF. This sequence joins TRBV28 and TRBJ2-7; D may be TRBD1 (5 bases). Germline V gives CDR1 MDHEN, CDR2 SYDVKM. CDR3 length: 13 residues. Between the trimmed V and J ends, which lost 6 bases and 2 bases, there was a span of 11 bases.

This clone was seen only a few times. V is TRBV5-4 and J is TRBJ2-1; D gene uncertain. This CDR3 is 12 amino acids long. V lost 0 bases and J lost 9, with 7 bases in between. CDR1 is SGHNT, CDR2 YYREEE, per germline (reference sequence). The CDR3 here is CASSLAAGEQFF. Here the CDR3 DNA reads TGTGCCAGCAGCTTGGCGGCAGGTGAGCAGTTCTTC.

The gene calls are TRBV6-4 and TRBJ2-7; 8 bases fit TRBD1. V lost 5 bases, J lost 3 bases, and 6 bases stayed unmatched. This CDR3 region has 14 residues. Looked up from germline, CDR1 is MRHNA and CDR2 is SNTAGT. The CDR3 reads CASSYPDRGYEQYF. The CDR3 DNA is TGTGCCAGCAGTTATCCCGACAGGGGCTACGAGCAGTACTTC.

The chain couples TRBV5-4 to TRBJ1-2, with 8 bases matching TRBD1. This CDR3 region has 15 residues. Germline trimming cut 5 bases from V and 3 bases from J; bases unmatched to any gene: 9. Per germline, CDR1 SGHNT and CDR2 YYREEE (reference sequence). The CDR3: CASRKLQGGDYGYTF. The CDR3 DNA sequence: TGTGCCAGCAGGAAGCTACAGGGGGGTGACTATGGCTACACCTTC.

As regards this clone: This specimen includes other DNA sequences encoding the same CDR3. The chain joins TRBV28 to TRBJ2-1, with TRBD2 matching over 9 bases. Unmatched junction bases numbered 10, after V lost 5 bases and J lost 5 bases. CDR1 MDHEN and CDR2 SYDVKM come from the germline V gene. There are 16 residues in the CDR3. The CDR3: CASSPPGGRANNEQFF. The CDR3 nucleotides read TGTGCCAGCAGTCCCCCTGGCGGGAGGGCCAACAATGAGCAGTTCTTC.

CDR3 residues: CATRQGPYEQYF. Written as DNA, the CDR3 is TGTGCCACTCGACAGGGGCCCTACGAGCAGTACTTC. The V and J genes are TRBV19 and TRBJ2-7; 8 bases agree with TRBD1. The CDR3 covers 12 residues. CDR1 and CDR2 (germline): LNHDA, SQIVND (reference sequence). With 10 bases clipped from V and 2 bases from J, the junction kept 4 bases outside the gene matches.

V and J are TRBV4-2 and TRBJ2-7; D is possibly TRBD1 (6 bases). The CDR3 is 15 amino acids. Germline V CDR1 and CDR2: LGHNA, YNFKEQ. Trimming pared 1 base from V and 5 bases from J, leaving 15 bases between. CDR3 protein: CASSQAGAEGDEQYF. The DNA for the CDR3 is TGTGCCAGCAGCCAAGCAGGGGCCGAAGGGGACGAGCAGTACTTC.

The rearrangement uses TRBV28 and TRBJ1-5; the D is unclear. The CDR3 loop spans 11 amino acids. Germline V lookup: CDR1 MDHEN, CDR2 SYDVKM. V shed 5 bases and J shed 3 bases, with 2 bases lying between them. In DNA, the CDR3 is TGTGCCAGCAGTCACAATCAGCCCCAGCATTTT. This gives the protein CASSHNQPQHF.

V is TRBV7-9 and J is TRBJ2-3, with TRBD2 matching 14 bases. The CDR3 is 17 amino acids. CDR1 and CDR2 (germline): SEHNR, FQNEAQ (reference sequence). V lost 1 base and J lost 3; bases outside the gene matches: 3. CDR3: CASSLGLAGGPTDTQYF. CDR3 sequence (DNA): TGTGCCAGCAGCTTAGGACTAGCGGGAGGGCCTACAGATACGCAGTATTTT. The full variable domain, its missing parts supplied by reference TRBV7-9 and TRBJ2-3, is DTGVSQNPRHKITKRGQNVTFRCDPISEHNRLYWYRQTLGQGPEFLTYFQNEAQLEKSRLLSDRFSAERPKGSFSTLEIQRTEQGDSAMYLCASSLGLAGGPTDTQYFGPGTRLTVL.

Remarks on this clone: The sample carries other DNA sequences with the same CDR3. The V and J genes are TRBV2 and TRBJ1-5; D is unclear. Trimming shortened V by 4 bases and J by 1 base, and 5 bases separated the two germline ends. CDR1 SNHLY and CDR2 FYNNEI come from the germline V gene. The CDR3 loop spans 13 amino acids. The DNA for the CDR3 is TGTGCCAGCAGTGTCGACAGCAATCAGCCCCAGCATTTT. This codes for CASSVDSNQPQHF.

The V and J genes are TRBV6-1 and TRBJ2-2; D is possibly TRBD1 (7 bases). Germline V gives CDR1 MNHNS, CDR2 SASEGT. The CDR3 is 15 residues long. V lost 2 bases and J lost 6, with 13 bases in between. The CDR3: CASSELARGAGELFF. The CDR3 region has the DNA TGTGCCAGCAGTGAACTAGCCAGGGGGGCCGGGGAGCTGTTTTTT.

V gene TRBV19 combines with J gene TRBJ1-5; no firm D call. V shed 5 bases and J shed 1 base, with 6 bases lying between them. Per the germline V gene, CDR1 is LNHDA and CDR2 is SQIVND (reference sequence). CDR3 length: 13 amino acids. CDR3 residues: CASSYTSNQPQHF. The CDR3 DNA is TGTGCCAGTAGTTACACAAGCAATCAGCCCCAGCATTTT.

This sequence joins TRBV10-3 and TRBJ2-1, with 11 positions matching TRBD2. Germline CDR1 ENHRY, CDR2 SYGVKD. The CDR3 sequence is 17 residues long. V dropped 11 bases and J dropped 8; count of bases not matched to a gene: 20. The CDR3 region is CAVGGRSGRARVHEQFF. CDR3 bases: TGTGCCGTAGGAGGGCGTAGCGGGAGGGCCAGAGTCCATGAGCAGTTCTTC.

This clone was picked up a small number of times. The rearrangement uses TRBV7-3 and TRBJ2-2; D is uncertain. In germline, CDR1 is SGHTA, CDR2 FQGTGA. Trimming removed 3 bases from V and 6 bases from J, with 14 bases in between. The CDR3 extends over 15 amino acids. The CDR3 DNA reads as TGTGCCAGCAGCTTCGGGCTAGGTGACGCCGGGGAGCTGTTTTTT. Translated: CASSFGLGDAGELFF.

The CDR3 is CSAGVQDEQYF. The CDR3 DNA follows: TGCAGCGCCGGTGTACAGGACGAGCAGTACTTC. V gene TRBV29-1 combines with J gene TRBJ2-7, with D perhaps matching TRBD1 (5 bases). The CDR3 runs 11 residues. Germline CDR1 reads SQVTM; CDR2 reads ANQGSEA. The V and J ends lost 7 bases and 5 bases respectively, with 12 bases between them.

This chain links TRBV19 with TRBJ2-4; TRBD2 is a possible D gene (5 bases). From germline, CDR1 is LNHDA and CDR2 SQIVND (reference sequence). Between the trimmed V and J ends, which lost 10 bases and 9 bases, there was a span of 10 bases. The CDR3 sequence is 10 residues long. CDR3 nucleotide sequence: TGTGCCACCTGGGAGAGCATTCAGTACTTC. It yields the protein CATWESIQYF.

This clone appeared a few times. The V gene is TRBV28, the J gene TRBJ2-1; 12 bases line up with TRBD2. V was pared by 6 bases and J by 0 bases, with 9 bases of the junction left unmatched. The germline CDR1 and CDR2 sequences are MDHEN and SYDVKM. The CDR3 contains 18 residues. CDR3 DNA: TGTGCCAGCAGGCCACTAGCGGGAGGTTCGAGCTCCTACAATGAGCAGTTCTTC. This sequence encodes CASRPLAGGSSSYNEQFF.

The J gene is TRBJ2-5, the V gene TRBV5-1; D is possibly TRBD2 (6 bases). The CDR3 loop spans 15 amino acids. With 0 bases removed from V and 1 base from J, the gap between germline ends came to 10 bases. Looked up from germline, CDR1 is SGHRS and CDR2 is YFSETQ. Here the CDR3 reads CASSLGAGFQETQYF. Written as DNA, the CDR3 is TGCGCCAGCAGCTTGGGAGCGGGTTTCCAAGAGACCCAGTACTTC.

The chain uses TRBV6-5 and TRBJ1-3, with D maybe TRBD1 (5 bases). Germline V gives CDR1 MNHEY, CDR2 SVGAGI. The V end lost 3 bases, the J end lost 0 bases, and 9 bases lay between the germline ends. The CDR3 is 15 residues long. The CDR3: CASSYTGRSGNTIYF. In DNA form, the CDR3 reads TGTGCCAGCAGTTATACAGGACGCTCTGGAAACACCATATATTTT.

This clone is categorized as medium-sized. CDR3: CASSEKLGTAPRAQHF. The DNA for the CDR3 is TGTGCCAGCAGCGAGAAGCTAGGAACAGCCCCTAGGGCCCAGCATTTT. The gene calls are TRBV9 and TRBJ1-5; D not certain. The CDR3 runs to 16 residues. Trimming shortened V by 3 bases and J by 11 bases, and 24 bases separated the two germline ends. CDR1 is SGDLS, CDR2 YYNGEE, per germline.

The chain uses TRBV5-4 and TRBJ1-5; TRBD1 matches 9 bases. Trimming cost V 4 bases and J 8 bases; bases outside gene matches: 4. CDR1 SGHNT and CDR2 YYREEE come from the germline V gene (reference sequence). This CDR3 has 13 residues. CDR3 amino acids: CASSGGQGKPQHF. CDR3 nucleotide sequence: TGTGCCAGCAGCGGCGGACAGGGGAAGCCCCAGCATTTT.

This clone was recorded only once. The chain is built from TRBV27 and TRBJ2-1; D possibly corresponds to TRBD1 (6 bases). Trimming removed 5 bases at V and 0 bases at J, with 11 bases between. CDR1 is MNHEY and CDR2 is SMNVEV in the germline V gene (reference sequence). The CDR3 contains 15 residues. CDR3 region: CASSIDRLSYNEQFF. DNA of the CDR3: TGTGCCAGCAGTATTGACAGGCTCTCCTACAATGAGCAGTTCTTC.

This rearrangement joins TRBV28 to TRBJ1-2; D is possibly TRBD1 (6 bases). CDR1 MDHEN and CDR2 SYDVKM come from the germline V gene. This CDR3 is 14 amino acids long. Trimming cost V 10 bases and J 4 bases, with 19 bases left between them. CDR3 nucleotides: TGTGCCACCCTCCGGGCGGTAGGGGGCTATGGCTACACCTTC. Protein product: CATLRAVGGYGYTF.